The 3 T cell receptor beta chains below come from one sample, sequenced in a study of cytomegalovirus exposure and HLA in healthy donors. The study ran its PCR with 60 Vbeta and 13 Jbeta primers. Clones were read by immunoSEQ multiplex PCR, and TCRdb kept only the in-frame ones, dropping some. The data contain 100,000 to 150,000 clones, roughly 78% of them singletons. Sequencing was carried out using PBMCs. The receptors were gathered from a woman between 40 and 55 years old in good health and CMV-seronegative.

This clone was seen only once. Within the sample, other DNA sequences also encode this same CDR3. This chain connects TRBV19 to TRBJ2-7; tentative D call: TRBD1 (5 bases). The CDR3 runs to 12 residues. V shed 3 bases and J shed 4 bases, with 7 bases lying between them. Germline V gene data show CDR1 as LNHDA and CDR2 as SQIVND (reference sequence). The CDR3, as DNA: TGTGCCAGTAGTATCCAGGGATACGAGCAGTACTTC. Translation: CASSIQGYEQYF.

As to this clone: One junction end disagrees with the germline gene, perhaps due to a read error. The V gene is TRBV11-2, the J gene TRBJ2-4; D call uncertain. The CDR3 has 13 amino acids. The V gene's germline CDR1 is SGHAT and CDR2 FQNNGV. This chain's CDR3 is CASSLETKNSQYF. The CDR3 DNA is TGTGCCAGCAGCTTAGAGACCAAAAACAGTCAGTACTTC.

The rearrangement joins TRBV5-1 to TRBJ2-2; tentative D call: TRBD2 (5 bases). The CDR3 has 15 amino acids. The germline V gene encodes CDR1 SGHRS and CDR2 YFSETQ. With 1 base removed from V and 1 base from J, the gap between germline ends came to 8 bases. CDR3 in amino acids: CASSLTRGNTGELFF. The CDR3 DNA is TGCGCCAGCAGCTTGACCCGGGGGAACACCGGGGAGCTGTTTTTT.